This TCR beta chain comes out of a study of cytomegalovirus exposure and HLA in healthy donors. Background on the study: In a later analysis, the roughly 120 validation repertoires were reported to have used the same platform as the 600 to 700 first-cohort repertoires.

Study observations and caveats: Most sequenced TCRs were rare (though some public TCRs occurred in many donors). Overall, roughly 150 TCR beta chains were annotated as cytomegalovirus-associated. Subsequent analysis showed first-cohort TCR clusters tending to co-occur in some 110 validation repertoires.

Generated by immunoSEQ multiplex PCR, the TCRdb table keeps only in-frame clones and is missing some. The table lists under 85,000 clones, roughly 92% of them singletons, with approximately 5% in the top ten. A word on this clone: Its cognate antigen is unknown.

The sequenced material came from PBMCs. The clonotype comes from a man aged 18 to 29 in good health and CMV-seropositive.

The CDR3: CAWSAAVFQPQHF. CDR3 sequence (DNA): TGTGCCTGGAGCGCCGCAGTTTTCCAGCCCCAGCATTTT. The chain links TRBV30 to TRBJ1-5; D remains unclear. There are 13 residues in the CDR3. V was cut by 3 bases and J by 7 bases, with 13 bases left in between. Germline CDR1 reads GTSNPN; CDR2 reads SVGIG (reference sequence).